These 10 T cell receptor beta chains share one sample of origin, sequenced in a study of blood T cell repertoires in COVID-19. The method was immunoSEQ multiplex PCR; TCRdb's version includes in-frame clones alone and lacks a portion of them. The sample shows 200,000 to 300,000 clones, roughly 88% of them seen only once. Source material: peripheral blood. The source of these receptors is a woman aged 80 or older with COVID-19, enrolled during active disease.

CDR3 bases: TGCGCCAGCAGCTTGGCCCTTTCTCAGACCCTGGCTAGCGGCCAAGAGACCCAGTACTTC. This sequence encodes CASSLALSQTLASGQETQYF. V and J are TRBV5-1 and TRBJ2-5; 7 nucleotides agree with TRBD2. CDR1 and CDR2 from the germline V gene are SGHRS and YFSETQ. J gave up 1 base and V 0 bases, and 18 bases lay outside the gene matches. The CDR3 is 20 amino acids.

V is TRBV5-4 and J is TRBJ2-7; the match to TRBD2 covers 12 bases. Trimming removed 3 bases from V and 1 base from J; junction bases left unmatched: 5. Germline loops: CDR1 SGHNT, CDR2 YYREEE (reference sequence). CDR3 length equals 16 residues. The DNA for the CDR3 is TGTGCCAGCAGCTCATGGACTAGCGGGGTTTCCTACGAGCAGTACTTC. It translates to CASSSWTSGVSYEQYF.

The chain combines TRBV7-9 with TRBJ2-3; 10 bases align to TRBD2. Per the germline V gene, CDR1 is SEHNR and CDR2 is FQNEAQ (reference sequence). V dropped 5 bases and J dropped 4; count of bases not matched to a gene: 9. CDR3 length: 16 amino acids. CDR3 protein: CASSHLGAGGSDTQYF. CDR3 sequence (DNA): TGTGCCAGCAGCCACTTGGGAGCGGGGGGGTCAGATACGCAGTATTTT.

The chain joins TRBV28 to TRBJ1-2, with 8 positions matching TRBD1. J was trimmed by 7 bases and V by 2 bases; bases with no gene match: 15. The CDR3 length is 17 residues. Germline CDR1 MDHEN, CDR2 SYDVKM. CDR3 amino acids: CASSLSGQGLSWSGYTF. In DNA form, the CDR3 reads TGTGCCAGCAGTTTAAGTGGACAGGGCCTTAGTTGGAGTGGCTACACCTTC.

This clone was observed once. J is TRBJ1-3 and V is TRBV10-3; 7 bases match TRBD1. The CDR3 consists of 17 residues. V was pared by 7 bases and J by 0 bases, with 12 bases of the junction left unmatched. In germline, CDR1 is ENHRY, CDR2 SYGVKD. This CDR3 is CAIKPGEGANSGNTIYF. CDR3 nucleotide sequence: TGTGCCATCAAGCCAGGAGAGGGGGCCAACTCTGGAAACACCATATATTTT.

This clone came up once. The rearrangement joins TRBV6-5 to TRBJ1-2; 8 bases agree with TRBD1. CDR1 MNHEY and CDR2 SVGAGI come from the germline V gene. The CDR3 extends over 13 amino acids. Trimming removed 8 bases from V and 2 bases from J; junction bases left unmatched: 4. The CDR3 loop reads CASGTGLNYGYTF. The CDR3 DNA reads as TGTGCCAGCGGGACAGGACTCAACTATGGCTACACCTTC.

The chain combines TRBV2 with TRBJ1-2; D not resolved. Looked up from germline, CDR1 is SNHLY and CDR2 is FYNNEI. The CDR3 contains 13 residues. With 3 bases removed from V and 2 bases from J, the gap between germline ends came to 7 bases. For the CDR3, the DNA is TGTGCCAGCAGTGACCGCCAGAACTATGGCTACACCTTC. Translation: CASSDRQNYGYTF. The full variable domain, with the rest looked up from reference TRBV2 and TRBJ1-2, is EPEVTQTPSHQVTQMGQEVILRCVPISNHLYFYWYRQILGQKVEFLVSFYNNEISEKSEIFDDQFSVERPDGSNFTLKIRSTKLEDSAMYFCASSDRQNYGYTFGSGTRLTVV.

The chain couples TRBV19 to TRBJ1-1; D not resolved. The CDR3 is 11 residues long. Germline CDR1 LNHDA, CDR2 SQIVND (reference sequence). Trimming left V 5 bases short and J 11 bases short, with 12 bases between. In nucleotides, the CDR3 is TGTGCCAGTAGTCCCCCCCAGATGGCTTTCTTT. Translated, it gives CASSPPQMAFF.

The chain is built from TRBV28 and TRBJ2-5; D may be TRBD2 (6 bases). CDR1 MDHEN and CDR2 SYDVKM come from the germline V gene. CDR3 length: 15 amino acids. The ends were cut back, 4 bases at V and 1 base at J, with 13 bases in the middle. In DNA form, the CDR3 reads TGTGCCAGCAGTTGGCTTGGGGGACTCCAAGAGACCCAGTACTTC. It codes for CASSWLGGLQETQYF.

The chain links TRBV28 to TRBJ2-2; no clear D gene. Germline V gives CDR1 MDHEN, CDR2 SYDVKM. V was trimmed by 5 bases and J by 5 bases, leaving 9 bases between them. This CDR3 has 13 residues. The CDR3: CASSIGWTGELFF. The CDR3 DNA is TGTGCCAGCAGTATCGGTTGGACCGGGGAGCTGTTTTTT.